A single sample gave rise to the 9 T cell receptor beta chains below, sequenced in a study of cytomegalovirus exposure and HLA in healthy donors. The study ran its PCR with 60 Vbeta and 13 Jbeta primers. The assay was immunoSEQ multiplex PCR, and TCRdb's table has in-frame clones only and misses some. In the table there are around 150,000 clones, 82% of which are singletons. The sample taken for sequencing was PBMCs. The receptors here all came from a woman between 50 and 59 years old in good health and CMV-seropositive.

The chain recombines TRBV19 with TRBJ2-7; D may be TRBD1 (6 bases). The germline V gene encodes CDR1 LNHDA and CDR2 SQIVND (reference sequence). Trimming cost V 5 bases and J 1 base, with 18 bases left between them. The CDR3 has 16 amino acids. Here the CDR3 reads CASSLRTGSASYEQYF. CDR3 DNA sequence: TGTGCCAGTAGTCTGCGAACAGGGTCAGCGTCCTACGAGCAGTACTTC. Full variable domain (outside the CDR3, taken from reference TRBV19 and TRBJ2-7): DGGITQSPKYLFRKEGQNVTLSCEQNLNHDAMYWYRQDPGQGLRLIYYSQIVNDFQKGDIAEGYSVSREKKESFPLTVTSAQKNPTAFYLCASSLRTGSASYEQYFGPGTRLTVT.

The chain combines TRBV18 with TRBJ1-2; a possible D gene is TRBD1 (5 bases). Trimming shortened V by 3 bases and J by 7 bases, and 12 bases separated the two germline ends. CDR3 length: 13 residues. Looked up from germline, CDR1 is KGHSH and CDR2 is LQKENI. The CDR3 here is CASSPPGGIGYTF. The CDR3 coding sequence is TGTGCCAGCTCACCCCCCGGGGGAATTGGCTACACCTTC.

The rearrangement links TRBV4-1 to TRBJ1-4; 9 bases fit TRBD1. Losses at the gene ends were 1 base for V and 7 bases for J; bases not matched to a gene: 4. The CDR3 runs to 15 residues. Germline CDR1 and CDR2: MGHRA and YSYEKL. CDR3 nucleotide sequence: TGCGCCAGCAGCCAAGCGGACAGGGGATTTGAAAAACTGTTTTTT. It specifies CASSQADRGFEKLFF.

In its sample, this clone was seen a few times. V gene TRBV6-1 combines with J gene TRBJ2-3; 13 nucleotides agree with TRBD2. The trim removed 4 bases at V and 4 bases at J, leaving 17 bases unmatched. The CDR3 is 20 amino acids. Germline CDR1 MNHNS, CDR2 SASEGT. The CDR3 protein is CASSVPGLAGAGGRADTQYF. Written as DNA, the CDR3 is TGTGCCAGCAGTGTTCCCGGACTAGCGGGAGCGGGGGGTAGGGCAGATACGCAGTATTTT.

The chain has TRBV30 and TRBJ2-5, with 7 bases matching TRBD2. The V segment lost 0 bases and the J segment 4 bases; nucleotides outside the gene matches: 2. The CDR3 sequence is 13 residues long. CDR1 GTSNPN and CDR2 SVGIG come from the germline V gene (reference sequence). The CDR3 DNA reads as TGTGCCTGGAGTGTACGGGGGGTAGAGACCCAGTACTTC. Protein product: CAWSVRGVETQYF. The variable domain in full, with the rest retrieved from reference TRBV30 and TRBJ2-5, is SQTIHQWPATLVQPVGSPLSLECTVEGTSNPNLYWYRQAAGRGLQLLFYSVGIGQISSEVPQNLSASRPQDRQFILSSKKLLLSDSGFYLCAWSVRGVETQYFGPGTRLLVL.

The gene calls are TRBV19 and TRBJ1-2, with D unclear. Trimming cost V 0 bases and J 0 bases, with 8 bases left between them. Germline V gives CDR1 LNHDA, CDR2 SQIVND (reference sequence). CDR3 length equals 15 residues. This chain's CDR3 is CASSIDPGANYGYTF. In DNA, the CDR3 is TGTGCCAGTAGTATAGATCCAGGTGCTAACTATGGCTACACCTTC.

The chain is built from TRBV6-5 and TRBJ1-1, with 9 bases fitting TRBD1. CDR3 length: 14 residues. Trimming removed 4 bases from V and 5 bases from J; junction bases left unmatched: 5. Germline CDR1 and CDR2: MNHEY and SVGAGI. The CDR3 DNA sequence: TGTGCCAGCAGTTCCGGGACAGGGAAAACTGAAGCTTTCTTT. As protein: CASSSGTGKTEAFF.

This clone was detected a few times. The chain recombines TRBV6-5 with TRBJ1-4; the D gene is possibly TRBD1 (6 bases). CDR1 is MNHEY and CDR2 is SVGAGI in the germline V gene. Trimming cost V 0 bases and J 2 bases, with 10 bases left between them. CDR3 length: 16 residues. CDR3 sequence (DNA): TGTGCCAGCAGTTACTCCGCGGGGGCTACTAATGAAAAACTGTTTTTT. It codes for CASSYSAGATNEKLFF.

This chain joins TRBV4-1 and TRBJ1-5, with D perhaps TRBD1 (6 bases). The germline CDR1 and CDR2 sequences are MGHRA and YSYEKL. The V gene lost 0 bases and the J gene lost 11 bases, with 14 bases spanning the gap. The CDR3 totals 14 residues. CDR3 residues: CASSQDPGVVAQHF. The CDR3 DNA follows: TGCGCCAGCAGCCAAGATCCAGGGGTGGTGGCCCAGCATTTT.